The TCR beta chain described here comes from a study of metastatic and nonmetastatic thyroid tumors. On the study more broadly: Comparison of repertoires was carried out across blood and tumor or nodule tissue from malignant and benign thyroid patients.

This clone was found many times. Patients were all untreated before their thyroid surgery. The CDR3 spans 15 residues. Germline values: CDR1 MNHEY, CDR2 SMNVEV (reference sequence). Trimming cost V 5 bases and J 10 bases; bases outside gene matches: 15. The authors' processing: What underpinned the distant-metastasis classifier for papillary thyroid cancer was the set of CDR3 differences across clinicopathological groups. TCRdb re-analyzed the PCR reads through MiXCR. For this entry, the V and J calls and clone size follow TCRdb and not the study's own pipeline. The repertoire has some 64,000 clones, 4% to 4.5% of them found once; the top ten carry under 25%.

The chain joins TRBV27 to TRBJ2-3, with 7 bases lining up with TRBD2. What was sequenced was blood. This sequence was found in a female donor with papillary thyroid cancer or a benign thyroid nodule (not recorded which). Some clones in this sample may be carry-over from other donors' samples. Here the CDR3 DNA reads TGTGCCAGCAGTCCTTCGACCACGGGGGGAGCGGCGCAGTATTTT. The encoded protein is CASSPSTTGGAAQYF.